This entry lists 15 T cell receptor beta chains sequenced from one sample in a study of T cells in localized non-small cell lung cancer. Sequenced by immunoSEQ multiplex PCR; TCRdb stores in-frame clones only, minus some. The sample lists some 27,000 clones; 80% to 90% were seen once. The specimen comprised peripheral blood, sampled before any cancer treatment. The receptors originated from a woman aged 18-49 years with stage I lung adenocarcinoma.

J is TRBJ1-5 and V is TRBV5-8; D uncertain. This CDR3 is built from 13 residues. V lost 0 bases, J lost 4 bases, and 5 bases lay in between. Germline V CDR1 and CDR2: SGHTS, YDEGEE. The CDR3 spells CASSLDTNQPQHF. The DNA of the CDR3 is TGTGCCAGCAGCTTGGATACTAATCAGCCCCAGCATTTT. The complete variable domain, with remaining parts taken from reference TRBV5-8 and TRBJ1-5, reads EAGVTQSPTHLIKTRGQQATLRCSPISGHTSVYWYQQALGLGLQFLLWYDEGEERNRGNFPPRFSGRQFPNYSSELNVNALELEDSALYLCASSLDTNQPQHFGDGTRLSIL.

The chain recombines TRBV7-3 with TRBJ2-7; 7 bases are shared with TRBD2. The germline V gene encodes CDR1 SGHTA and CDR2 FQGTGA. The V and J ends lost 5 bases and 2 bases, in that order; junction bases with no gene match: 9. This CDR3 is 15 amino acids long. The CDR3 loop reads CASSPSGGSAYEQYF. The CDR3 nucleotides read TGTGCCAGCAGCCCGTCGGGAGGCAGTGCCTACGAGCAGTACTTC.

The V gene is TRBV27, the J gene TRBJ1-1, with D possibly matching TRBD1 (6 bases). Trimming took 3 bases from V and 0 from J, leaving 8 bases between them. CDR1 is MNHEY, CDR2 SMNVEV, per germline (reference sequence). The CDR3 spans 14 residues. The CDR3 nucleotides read TGTGCCAGCAGTTTGGGACAAGTGAACACTGAAGCTTTCTTT. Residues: CASSLGQVNTEAFF.

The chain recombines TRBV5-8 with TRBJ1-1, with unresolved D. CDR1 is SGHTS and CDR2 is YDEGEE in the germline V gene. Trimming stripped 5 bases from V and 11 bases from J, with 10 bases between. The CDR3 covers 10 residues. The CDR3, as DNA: TGTGCCAGCAGGACTCGGCGGGCTTTCTTT. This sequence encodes CASRTRRAFF.

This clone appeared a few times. CDR3: CASSRLREGAYNEQFF. The CDR3 DNA sequence: TGTGCCAGCAGCAGGTTGCGGGAGGGCGCCTACAATGAGCAGTTCTTC. The rearrangement links TRBV5-6 to TRBJ2-1; 9 bases are shared with TRBD2. CDR3 length: 16 amino acids. The trim removed 4 bases at V and 2 bases at J, leaving 7 bases unmatched. Germline CDR1 and CDR2: SGHDT and YYEEEE.

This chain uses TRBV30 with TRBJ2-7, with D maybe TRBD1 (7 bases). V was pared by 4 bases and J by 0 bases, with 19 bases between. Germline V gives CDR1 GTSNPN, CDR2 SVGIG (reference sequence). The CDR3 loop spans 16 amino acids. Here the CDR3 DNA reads TGTGCCTGGAAAGGGGGCGCTGGAGGGGACTCCTACGAGCAGTACTTC. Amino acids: CAWKGGAGGDSYEQYF.

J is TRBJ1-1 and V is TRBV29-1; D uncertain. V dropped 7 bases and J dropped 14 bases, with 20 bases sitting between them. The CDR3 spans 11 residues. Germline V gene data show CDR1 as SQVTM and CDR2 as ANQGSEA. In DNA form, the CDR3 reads TGCAGCGCTAACCACCTCCCCTTAGGCTTCTTT. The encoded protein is CSANHLPLGFF.

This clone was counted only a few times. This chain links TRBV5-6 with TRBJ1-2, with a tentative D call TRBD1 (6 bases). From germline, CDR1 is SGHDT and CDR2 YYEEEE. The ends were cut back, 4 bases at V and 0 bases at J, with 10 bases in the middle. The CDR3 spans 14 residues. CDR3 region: CASSLSGANYGYTF. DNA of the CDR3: TGTGCCAGCAGCCTGTCAGGGGCTAACTATGGCTACACCTTC.

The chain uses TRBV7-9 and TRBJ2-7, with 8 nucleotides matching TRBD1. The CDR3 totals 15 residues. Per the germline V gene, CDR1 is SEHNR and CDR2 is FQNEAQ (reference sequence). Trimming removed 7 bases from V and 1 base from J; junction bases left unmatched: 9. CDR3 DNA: TGTGCCAGCAACGACCGGGACAGGCCATCCTACGAGCAGTACTTC. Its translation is CASNDRDRPSYEQYF.

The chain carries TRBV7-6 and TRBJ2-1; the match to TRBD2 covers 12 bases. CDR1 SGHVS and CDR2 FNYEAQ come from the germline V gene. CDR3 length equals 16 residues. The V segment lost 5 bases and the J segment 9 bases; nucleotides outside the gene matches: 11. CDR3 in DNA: TGTGCCAGCAGCCTGAAGACTAGCGGGAGTCCAACTGAGCAGTTCTTC. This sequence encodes CASSLKTSGSPTEQFF.

The CDR3: CASSGGGPLATEAFF. CDR3 DNA sequence: TGTGCCAGCAGTGGGGGAGGACCACTAGCAACTGAAGCTTTCTTT. This sequence joins TRBV2 and TRBJ1-1; D uncertain. The CDR3 loop spans 15 amino acids. Per germline, CDR1 SNHLY and CDR2 FYNNEI. V lost 4 bases, J lost 5 bases, and 17 bases lay in between.

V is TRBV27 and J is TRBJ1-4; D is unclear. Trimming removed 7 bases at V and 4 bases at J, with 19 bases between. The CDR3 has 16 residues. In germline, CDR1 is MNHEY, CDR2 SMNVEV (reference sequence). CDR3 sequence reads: CASITDPRRGNEKLFF. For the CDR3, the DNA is TGTGCCAGCATTACGGACCCTCGTCGTGGTAATGAAAAACTGTTTTTT.

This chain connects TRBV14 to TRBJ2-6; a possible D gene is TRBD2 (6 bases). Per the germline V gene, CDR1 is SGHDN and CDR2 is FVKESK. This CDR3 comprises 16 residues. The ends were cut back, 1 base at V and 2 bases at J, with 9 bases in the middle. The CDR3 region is CASSQAPGAGANVLTF. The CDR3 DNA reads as TGTGCCAGCAGCCAAGCGCCGGGGGCTGGGGCCAACGTCCTGACTTTC.

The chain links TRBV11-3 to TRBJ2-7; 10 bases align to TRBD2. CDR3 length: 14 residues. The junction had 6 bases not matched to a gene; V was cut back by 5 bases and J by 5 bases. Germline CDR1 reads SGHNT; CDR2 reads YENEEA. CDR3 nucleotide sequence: TGTGCCAGCAGCATCGAGAGCGGGAGGGACGAGCAGTACTTC. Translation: CASSIESGRDEQYF.

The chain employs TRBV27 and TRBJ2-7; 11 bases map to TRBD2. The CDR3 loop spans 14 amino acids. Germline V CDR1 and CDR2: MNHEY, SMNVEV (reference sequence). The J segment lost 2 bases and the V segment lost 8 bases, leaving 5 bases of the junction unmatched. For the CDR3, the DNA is TGTGCCAGCCGGAATAGCGGGAGGGCCTACGAGCAGTACTTC. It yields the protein CASRNSGRAYEQYF.